This entry is about one TCR beta chain. This clonotype has more than one count but fewer than ten. This receptor's antigen is unknown. Per-base quality was not reported, and no clone a single base away is much larger than it. V lost 0 bases and J lost 0 bases; the stretch between them is 8 bases long. Including the terminal cysteine and phenylalanine, the CDR3 comprises 14 residues. Only CDR3 DNA is held: 42 bases, read in frame from base 1. CDR1 and CDR2, per the germline V gene (reference sequence), are DFQATT and SNEGSKA. Sequencing used an Illumina HiSeq 2500. Quantitative 5'-RACE with molecular barcodes was used to prepare TCR beta libraries. On the authors' methods: A new computational method based on a probabilistic model of VDJ rearrangement was used to identify disease-linked TCR variants. The raw public reads went through TCRdb reprocessing: fastp at Q25, MiXCR clone calling, in-frame beta chains kept. Identical CDR3 proteins give one entry, which carries the most common genes and DNA. These V and J calls are TCRdb output, not the study's own analysis. The sample table records about 280,000 distinct CDR3 sequences; about 20% of these occur just once. The biggest ten clones account for about 8.2% of the sample.

The source of the sample is a study of CD8 T cells in ankylosing spondylitis (dated 2017 in TCRdb). Study-wide context: To find TCR variants linked to disease, the study profiled T cell receptor beta repertoires in ankylosing spondylitis patients and healthy donors. In total, the full study cohort was made up of some 110 healthy donors and more than 20 ankylosing spondylitis patients. Peripheral blood was sampled, and synovial fluid was additionally collected from ankylosing spondylitis patients. General conclusions and limits of the study: According to the report, matched synovial fluid samples from ankylosing spondylitis patients were significantly enriched for the disease-linked clones. A TCR beta motif made up of several highly homologous amino acid variants appeared to be characteristic of blood from ankylosing spondylitis patients. Some TCR beta motif variants had previously been reported in synovial fluid and blood of reactive arthritis patients, which suggested common disease-initiation mechanisms. The disease-linked clones showed a CD8+ phenotype and occurred at relatively low frequencies in peripheral blood.

The chain joins TRBV20-1 to TRBJ2-5; TRBD1 is a weak D gene call, 6 bases matching. Sequenced: blood, either unsorted or a sorted T cell fraction (not recorded which). The receptor was derived from a male donor with ankylosing spondylitis or in good health (not recorded which). The CDR3 protein: CSARDGQNQETQYF. The DNA sequence is given as TGCAGTGCTAGAGATGGACAGAACCAAGAGACCCAGTACTTC.